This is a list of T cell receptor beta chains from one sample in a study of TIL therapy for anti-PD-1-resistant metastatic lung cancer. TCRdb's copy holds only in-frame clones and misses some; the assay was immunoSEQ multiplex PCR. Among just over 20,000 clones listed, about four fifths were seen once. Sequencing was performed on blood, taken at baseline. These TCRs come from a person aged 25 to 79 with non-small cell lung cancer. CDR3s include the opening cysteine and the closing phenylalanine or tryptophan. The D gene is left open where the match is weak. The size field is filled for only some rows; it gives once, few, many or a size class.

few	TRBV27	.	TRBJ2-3	TGTGCCAGCAGTCTACCCGGAGGGTCGGTCACAGATACGCAGTATTTT	CASSLPGGSVTDTQYF
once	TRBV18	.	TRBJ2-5	TGTGCCAGCTCACCAAAGGAGACCCAGTACTTC	CASSPKETQYF
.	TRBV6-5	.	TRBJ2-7	TGTGCCAGCACGGGGACTCGCCCCTACGAGCAGTACTTC	CASTGTRPYEQYF
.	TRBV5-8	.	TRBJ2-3	TGTGCCAGCAGCTTTTCCAGGGATGCAGATACGCAGTATTTT	CASSFSRDADTQYF
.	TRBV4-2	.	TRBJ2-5	TGTGCCAGCAGCCAAGGGATAGGGGAGACCCAGTACTTC	CASSQGIGETQYF
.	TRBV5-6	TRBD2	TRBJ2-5	TGTGCCAGCAGCTTTTTCCAGCGGGAGGGATGGGAGACCCAGTACTTC	CASSFFQREGWETQYF
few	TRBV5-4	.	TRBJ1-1	TGTGCCAGCAGCTTGCCAGGGGCGGGTACTGAAGCTTTCTTT	CASSLPGAGTEAFF
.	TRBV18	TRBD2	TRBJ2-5	TGTGCCAGCTCACCACCGTCCCTAGCGGGGGGGCAAGAGACCCAGTACTTC	CASSPPSLAGGQETQYF
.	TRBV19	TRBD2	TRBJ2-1	TGTGCCAGTAGTCCCCGCCTAGCGGGTCGATACAATGAGCAGTTCTTC	CASSPRLAGRYNEQFF
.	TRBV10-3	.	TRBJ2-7	TGTGCCATCAGTGAGTCAACAGGGAACTACGAGCAGTACTTC	CAISESTGNYEQYF
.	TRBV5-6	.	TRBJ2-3	TGTGCCAGCAGCCAGGACTTCACAGATACGCAGTATTTT	CASSQDFTDTQYF
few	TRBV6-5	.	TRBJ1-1	TGTGCCAGCAGTTACGGGGGAATGAACACTGAAGCTTTCTTT	CASSYGGMNTEAFF
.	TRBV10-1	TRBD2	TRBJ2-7	TGCGCCAGCAGTGAGGCTAGCGGGAGAGACGAGCAGTACTTC	CASSEASGRDEQYF
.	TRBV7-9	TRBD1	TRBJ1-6	TGTGCCAGCAGCTTCGGGGACAGGATAACCTCACCCCTCCACTTT	CASSFGDRITSPLHF
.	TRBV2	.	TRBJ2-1	TGTGCCAGCGTTTACAACAATGAGCAGTTCTTC	CASVYNNEQFF
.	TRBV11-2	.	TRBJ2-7	TGTGCCAGCAGCTTAGTCGAGGTCTACGAGCAGTACTTC	CASSLVEVYEQYF
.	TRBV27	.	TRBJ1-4	TGTGCCAGCAGTTTATCGGGAAACAGGGCTTCTGAAAAACTGTTTTTT	CASSLSGNRASEKLFF
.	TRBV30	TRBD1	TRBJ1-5	TGTGCCTGGGACAGGGCCAGGTCAGGCAATCAGCCCCAGCATTTT	CAWDRARSGNQPQHF
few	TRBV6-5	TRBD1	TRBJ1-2	TGTGCCAGCAGCCAGACAGGGGTTGGCTACACCTTC	CASSQTGVGYTF
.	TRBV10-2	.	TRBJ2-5	TGCGCCAGCAGTGCGGGACGGGCCCAAGAGACCCAGTACTTC	CASSAGRAQETQYF
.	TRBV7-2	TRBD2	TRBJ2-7	TGTGCCAGCAGCTTAGGAGTTAGCGGGAGGCCCAATTACGAGCAGTACTTC	CASSLGVSGRPNYEQYF
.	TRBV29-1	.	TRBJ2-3	TGCAGCGTTGAAGTAGGGACAGATACGCAGTATTTT	CSVEVGTDTQYF
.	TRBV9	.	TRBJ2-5	TGTGCCAGCAGCGTAGAGGTACAGGCGGCAGAGACCCAGTACTTC	CASSVEVQAAETQYF
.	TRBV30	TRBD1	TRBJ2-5	TGTGCCTGGAGTGTATACGGCAGGGGGTACCAAGAGACCCAGTACTTC	CAWSVYGRGYQETQYF
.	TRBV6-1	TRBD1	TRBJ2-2	TGTGCCAGCAGTGAATTGACAGGGGGTTCCGGGGAGCTGTTTTTT	CASSELTGGSGELFF
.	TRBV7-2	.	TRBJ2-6	TGTGCCAGCAGCCTTCACGGGCCCAACTCTGGGGCCAACGTCCTGACTTTC	CASSLHGPNSGANVLTF
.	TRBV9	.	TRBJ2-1	TGTGCCAGTAGGGGAGGAGGGACCAATGAGCAGTTCTTC	CASRGGGTNEQFF